Listed below are T cell receptor beta chains from one sample, sequenced in a study of T-cell memory formation after mild COVID-19. TCRdb ran MiXCR on the 5' RACE reads and lists one entry per CDR3 protein. The table records 150,000 to 200,000 distinct CDR3 sequences, about 21% of them present only once. Sequencing input: PBMCs or a T cell subset sorted from them (not recorded which). The source of these receptors is an adult woman who had mild COVID-19 (a few samples of this study predate the infection). Cell type and time point are not known. Both conserved end residues are trimmed from each CDR3.

J: TRBJ1-4; V: TRBV6-5; CDR3: ASSYMGWDRGPLENGLF
J: TRBJ2-5; V: TRBV7-8; CDR3: ASSSSLNGGNQETQY
J: TRBJ1-1; V: TRBV28; CDR3: ASSHWAGPVMNTEAF
J: TRBJ2-5; V: TRBV21-1; CDR3: ASSKEHSQETQY
J: TRBJ1-1; V: TRBV6-2/TRBV6-3; CDR3: ASSYRWTSEAF
J: TRBJ2-5; V: TRBV12-3/TRBV12-4; CDR3: ASSYGGLGKETQY
J: TRBJ2-7; V: TRBV20-1; CDR3: SAGTQPYEQY
J: TRBJ2-5; V: TRBV9; CDR3: ASSAGRALQAQY
J: TRBJ2-7; V: TRBV2; CDR3: ASSSGLSYEQY
J: TRBJ2-7; V: TRBV7-2; CDR3: ASSSGGIASGSSYEQY
J: TRBJ2-4; V: TRBV7-9; CDR3: ASSTPRGPDIQY
J: TRBJ2-7; V: TRBV4-2; CDR3: ASSQETGVPYEQY
J: TRBJ1-1; V: TRBV12-3/TRBV12-4; CDR3: ASCVSRGSTEAF
J: TRBJ2-7; V: TRBV3-1; CDR3: ASRGGRAEQY
J: TRBJ2-2; V: TRBV5-1; CDR3: ASHTDLGAGELF
J: TRBJ2-5; V: TRBV4-2; CDR3: ASSLLGETQY
J: TRBJ2-7; V: TRBV2; CDR3: ASTVGTVSYEQY
J: TRBJ2-7; V: TRBV7-9; CDR3: ASSPTSYEQY
J: TRBJ2-1; V: TRBV12-3/TRBV12-4; CDR3: ASSSLTGFYNEQF
J: TRBJ2-7; V: TRBV5-1; CDR3: ASSYAYEQY
J: TRBJ1-1; V: TRBV15; CDR3: ATGRGNTEAF
J: TRBJ2-1; V: TRBV5-1; CDR3: ASSLVPGGDEQF
J: TRBJ1-5; V: TRBV12-3/TRBV12-4; CDR3: ASSTMGGLGNQPQH
J: TRBJ2-7; V: TRBV16; CDR3: ASSPKGNGEQY